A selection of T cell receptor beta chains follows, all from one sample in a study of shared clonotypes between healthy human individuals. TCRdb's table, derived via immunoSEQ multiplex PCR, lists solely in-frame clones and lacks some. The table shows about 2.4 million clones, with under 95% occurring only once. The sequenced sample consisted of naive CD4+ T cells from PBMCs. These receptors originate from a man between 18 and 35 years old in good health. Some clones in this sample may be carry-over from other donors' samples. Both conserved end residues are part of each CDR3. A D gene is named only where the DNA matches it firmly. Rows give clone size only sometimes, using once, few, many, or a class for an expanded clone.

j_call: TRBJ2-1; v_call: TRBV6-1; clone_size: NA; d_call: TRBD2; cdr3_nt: TGTGCCAGCAGCCGCGCTCTAGCGGGTGAGCAGTTCTTC; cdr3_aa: CASSRALAGEQFF
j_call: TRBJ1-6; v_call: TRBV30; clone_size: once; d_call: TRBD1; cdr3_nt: TGTGCCTGGAGTAAAGAGGGGACAGGTAGTTCACCCCTCCACTTT; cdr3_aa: CAWSKEGTGSSPLHF
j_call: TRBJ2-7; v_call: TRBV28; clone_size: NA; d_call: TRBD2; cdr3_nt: TGTGCCAGCAGTTTAACCGCGGGGGGCGGACTCAGCGAGCAGTACTTC; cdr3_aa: CASSLTAGGGLSEQYF
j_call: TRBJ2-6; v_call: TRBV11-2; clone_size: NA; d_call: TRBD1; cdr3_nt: TGTGCCAGCAGCTTAGGGGACAGGGGGCGTGGGGCCAACGTCCTGACTTTC; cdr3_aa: CASSLGDRGRGANVLTF
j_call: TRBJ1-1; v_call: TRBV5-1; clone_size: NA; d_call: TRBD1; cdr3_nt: TGCGCCAGCAGCGTACCAGGGGGCGGGGGCACTGAAGCTTTCTTT; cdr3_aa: CASSVPGGGGTEAFF
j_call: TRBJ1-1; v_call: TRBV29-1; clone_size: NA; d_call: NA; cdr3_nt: TGCAGCGCATCACAGGGTTCGCGGACTGAAGCTTTCTTT; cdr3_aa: CSASQGSRTEAFF
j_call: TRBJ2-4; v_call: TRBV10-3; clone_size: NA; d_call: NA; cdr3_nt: TGTGCCATCAGTGAGGGACCCTCGGGGGCCAAAAACATTCAGTACTTC; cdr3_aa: CAISEGPSGAKNIQYF
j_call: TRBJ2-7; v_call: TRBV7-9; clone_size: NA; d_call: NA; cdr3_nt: TGTGCCAGCAGCTTTGGGGAATACGAGCAGTACTTC; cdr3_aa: CASSFGEYEQYF
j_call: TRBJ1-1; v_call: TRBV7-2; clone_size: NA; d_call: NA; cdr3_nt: TGTGCCAGCAGCTTATCCGTCGCCGGCCGGACTGAAGCTTTCTTT; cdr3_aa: CASSLSVAGRTEAFF
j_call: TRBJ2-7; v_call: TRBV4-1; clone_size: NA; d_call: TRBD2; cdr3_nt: TGCGCCAGCAGCCCACGACTAGCGGAGCCCTACGAGCAGTACTTC; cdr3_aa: CASSPRLAEPYEQYF
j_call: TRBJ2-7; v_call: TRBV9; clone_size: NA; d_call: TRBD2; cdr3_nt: TGTGCCAGCAGCGCGACTAGCGGAGCTTACGAGCAGTACTTC; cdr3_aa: CASSATSGAYEQYF
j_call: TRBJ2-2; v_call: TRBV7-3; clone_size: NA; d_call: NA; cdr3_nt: TGTGCCAGCAGCTTATTAGCGGACACCGGGGAGCTGTTTTTT; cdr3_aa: CASSLLADTGELFF
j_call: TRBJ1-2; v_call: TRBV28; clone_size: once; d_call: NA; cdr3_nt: TGTGCCAGCATAGGGTACTATGGCTACACCTTC; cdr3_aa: CASIGYYGYTF
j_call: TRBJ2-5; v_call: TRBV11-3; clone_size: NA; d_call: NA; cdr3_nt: TGTGCCAGCAGCTTAGATTCGGGGGACACCCAGTACTTC; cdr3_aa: CASSLDSGDTQYF
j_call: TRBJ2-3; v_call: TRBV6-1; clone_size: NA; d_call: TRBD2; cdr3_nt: TGTGCCAGTGTGCGGGAGCGGGTCACAGATACGCAGTATTTT; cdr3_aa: CASVRERVTDTQYF
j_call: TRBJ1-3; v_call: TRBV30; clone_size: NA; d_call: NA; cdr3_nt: TGTGCCTCCAAGGGTTTCTCTGGAAACACCATATATTTT; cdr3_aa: CASKGFSGNTIYF
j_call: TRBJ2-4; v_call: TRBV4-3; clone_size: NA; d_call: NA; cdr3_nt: TGCGCCAGCAGCCAAGCGACCAACGTAGCCAAAAACATTCAGTACTTC; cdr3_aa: CASSQATNVAKNIQYF
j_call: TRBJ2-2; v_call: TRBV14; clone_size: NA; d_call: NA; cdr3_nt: TGTGCCAGCAGCCGAGGGCTGGCGGGCAGCTATACCGGGGAGCTGTTTTTT; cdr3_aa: CASSRGLAGSYTGELFF
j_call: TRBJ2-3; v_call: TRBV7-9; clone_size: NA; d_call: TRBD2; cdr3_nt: TGTGCCAGCCTTCTAGCGGGAGGGGGCACGCAGTATTTT; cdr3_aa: CASLLAGGGTQYF
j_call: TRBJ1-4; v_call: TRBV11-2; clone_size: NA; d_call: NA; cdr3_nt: TGTGCCATTATAAGGGACGAAAAACTGTTTTTT; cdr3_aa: CAIIRDEKLFF
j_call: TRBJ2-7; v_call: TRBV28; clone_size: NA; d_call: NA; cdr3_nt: TGTGCCAGCACCACCGGGGGAGCCTCCTACGAGCAGTACTTC; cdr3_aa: CASTTGGASYEQYF
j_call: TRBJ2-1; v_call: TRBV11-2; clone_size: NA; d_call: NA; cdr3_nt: TGTGCCAGCAGCGGGGTAGGGGGATTCGTCTACAATGAGCAGTTCTTC; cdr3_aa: CASSGVGGFVYNEQFF
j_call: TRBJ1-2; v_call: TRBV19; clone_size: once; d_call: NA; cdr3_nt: TGTGCCAGTACCCTATGGGGCGGGCCATTATATGGCTACACCTTC; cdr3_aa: CASTLWGGPLYGYTF
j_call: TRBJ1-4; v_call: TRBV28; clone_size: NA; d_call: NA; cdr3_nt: TGTGCCAGCAGTTTAGCGGGGGTCCAAAATGAAAAACTGTTTTTT; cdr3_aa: CASSLAGVQNEKLFF
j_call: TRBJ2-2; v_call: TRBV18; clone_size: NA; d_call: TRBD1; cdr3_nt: TGTGCCAGCTCACCAATCCAGGGGGCCGGGGAGCTGTTTTTT; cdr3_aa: CASSPIQGAGELFF
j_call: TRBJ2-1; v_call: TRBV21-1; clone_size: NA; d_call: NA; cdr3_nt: TGTGCCAGCAGCAAACGGATAGGGACGCGAACGTTCTTC; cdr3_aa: CASSKRIGTRTFF
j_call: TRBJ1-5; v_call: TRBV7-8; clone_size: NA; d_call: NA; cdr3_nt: TGTGCCAGCAGCTCAGGGTCAGGTAATCAGCCCCAGCATTTT; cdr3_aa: CASSSGSGNQPQHF
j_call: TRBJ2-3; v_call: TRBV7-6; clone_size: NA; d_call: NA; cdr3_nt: TGTGCCAGCAGCTTAGGACACACGGACACAGATACGCAGTATTTT; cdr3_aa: CASSLGHTDTDTQYF
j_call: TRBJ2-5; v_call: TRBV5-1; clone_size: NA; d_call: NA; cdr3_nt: TGCGCCAGCAGCTTGGTGGGGGCCGAGACCCAGTACTTC; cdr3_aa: CASSLVGAETQYF
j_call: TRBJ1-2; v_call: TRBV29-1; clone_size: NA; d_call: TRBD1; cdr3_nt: TGCAGCGTTGAAGATCTCCGACAGGGGGCGCCGAGGTTGGGACATGGCTACACCTTC; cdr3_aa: CSVEDLRQGAPRLGHGYTF
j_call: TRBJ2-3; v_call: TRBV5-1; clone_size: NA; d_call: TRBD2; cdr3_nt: TGCGCCAGCAGCTATGGGACAGGGACTAGCGGGAGCACAGATACGCAGTATTTT; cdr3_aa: CASSYGTGTSGSTDTQYF
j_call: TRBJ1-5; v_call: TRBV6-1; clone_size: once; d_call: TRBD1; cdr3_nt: TGTGCCAGCAGCCGGGACAGGGTGGATCAGCCCCAGCATTTT; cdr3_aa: CASSRDRVDQPQHF
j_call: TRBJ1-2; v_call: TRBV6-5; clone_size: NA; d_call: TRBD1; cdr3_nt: TGTGCCAGCAGTCAGAGGGACAGGGACTATGGCTACACCTTC; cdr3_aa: CASSQRDRDYGYTF
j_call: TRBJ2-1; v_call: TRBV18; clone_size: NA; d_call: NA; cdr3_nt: TGTGCCAGCTCTCTCATACGGACAGGGTTGCTAGCGGGCCGCAATGAGCAGTTCTTC; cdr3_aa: CASSLIRTGLLAGRNEQFF
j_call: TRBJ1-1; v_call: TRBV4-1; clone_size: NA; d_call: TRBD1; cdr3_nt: TGCGCCAGCAGCCAAGGACAGGGATACACTGAAGCTTTCTTT; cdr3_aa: CASSQGQGYTEAFF
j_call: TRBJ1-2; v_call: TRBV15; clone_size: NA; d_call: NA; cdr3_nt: TGTGCCACCAGCAGAGCTCGGGCAGGAAACTATGGCTACACCTTC; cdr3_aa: CATSRARAGNYGYTF
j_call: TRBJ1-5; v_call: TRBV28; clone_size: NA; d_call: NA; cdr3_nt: TGTGCCAGCAGTTTAAACCGGGACATAAGCAATCAGCCCCAGCATTTT; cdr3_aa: CASSLNRDISNQPQHF
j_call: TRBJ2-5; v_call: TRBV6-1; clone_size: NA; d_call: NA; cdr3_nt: TGTGCCAGCAGTTTGACTTGGGTTGAGGTCCAGTACTTC; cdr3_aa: CASSLTWVEVQYF
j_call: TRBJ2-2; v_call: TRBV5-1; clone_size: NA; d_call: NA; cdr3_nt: TGCGCCAGCAAATTTGACTTATCGAACACCGGGGAGCTGTTTTTT; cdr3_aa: CASKFDLSNTGELFF
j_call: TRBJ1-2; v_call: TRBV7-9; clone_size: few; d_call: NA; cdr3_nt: TGTGCCAGCAGCCCACGACTAGGGATTAACTATGGCTACACCTTC; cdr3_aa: CASSPRLGINYGYTF
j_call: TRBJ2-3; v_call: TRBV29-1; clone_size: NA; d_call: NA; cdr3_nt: TGCAGCGTTGGTCTCGGGAAAGATACGCAGTATTTT; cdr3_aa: CSVGLGKDTQYF
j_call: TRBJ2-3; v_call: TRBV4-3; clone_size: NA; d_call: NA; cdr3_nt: TGCGCCAGCAGCCAAGAGCGGGCTCTCGGGGGCACAGATACGCAGTATTTT; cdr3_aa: CASSQERALGGTDTQYF
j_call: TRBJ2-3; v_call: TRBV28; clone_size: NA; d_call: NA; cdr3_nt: TGTGCCAGCAGTCATACTAGCACAGATACGCAGTATTTT; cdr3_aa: CASSHTSTDTQYF
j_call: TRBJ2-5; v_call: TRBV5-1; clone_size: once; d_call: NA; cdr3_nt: TGCGCCAGCAGCTTGGGTACGGCCGCCCAAGAGACCCAGTACTTC; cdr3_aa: CASSLGTAAQETQYF
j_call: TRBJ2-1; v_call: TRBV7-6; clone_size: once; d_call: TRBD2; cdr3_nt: TGTGCCACAGAGCGGGATAGCTCCTACAATGAGCAGTTCTTC; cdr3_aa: CATERDSSYNEQFF
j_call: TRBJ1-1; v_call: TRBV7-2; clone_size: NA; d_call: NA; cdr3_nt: TGTGCCAGCAGCTGGGGGGGTCGGGGGAGGAACACTGAAGCTTTCTTT; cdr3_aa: CASSWGGRGRNTEAFF
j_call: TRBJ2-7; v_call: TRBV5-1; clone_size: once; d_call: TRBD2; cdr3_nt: TGCGCCAGCAGCCCCGGGACTAGCGGGAGAAACCCCTACGAGCAGTACTTC; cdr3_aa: CASSPGTSGRNPYEQYF
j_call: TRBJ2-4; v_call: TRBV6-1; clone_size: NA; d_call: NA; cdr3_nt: TGTGCCAGCAGTGAACGGACTACAGCCAAAAACATTCAGTACTTC; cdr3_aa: CASSERTTAKNIQYF
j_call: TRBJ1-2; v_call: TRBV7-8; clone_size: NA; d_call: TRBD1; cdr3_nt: TGTGCCAGCAGCTTGGACAGGCTGTATGGCTACACCTTC; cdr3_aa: CASSLDRLYGYTF
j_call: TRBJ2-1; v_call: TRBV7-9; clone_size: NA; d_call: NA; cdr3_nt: TGTGCCAGCAGCCTCCTGGGATATGAGCAGTTCTTC; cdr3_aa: CASSLLGYEQFF
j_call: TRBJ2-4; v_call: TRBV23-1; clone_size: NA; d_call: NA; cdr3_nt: TGCGCCAGCAGCGGACCCAAAAACATTCAGTACTTC; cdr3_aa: CASSGPKNIQYF
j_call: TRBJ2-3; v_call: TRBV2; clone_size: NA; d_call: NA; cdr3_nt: TGTGCCAGCAGTGACGCACGGGTCCCAGATACGCAGTATTTT; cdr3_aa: CASSDARVPDTQYF
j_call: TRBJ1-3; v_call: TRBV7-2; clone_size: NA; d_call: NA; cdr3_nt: TGTGCCAGCAGCTTATTTCGTACAGCCAGCTCTGGAAACACCATATATTTT; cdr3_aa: CASSLFRTASSGNTIYF